This T cell receptor beta chain appears in the sequencing data of a study of T-cell reconstitution after alpha-beta-depleted transplantation in children. Findings and caveats of the study: Recipient T cells and thymic progenitors that survived were the source of the high TCRbeta diversity seen at day 60 in some patients. Reportedly, only several hundred clones from non-depleted graft cells drove alpha-beta T-cell counts at about two months. Among T cells one year after transplant, newly produced cells accounted for most counts and diversity.

This sample's TCRbeta library carried unique molecular identifier barcodes. In TCRdb, the PCR reads were re-called with MiXCR into one record per CDR3 protein. This sample has 330,000 or so distinct CDR3 sequences; roughly 9.1% occur once, and the top ten carry approximately 7.6%. This clonotype showed up many times. The target antigen is unknown. This CDR3 comprises 16 residues. With V trimmed by 5 bases and J by 2 bases, 10 bases remained unmatched. The germline CDR1 and CDR2 sequences are MNHEY and SMNVEV (reference sequence). The sequence came from a boy under two years old with acute myeloid leukemia, due to receive a stem cell transplant. The input for sequencing was PBMCs, taken before TCRalphabeta/CD19-depleted stem cell transplant. V usage is TRBV27 and J usage is TRBJ2-7; 9 nucleotides line up with TRBD1. The chain's CDR3 is CASSPTGGFPTYEQYF. The CDR3 nucleotides read TGTGCCAGCAGTCCGACAGGGGGGTTTCCCACCTACGAGCAGTACTTC.